The T cell receptor (beta chain) described here comes from a study of response to subunit inactivated influenza vaccine. Notes on the study in general: Authors suggested each seasonal influenza vaccination recruits few new T cells.

The CDR3 is made up of 16 amino acids. CDR1 is MNHEY, CDR2 SVGEGT, per germline. Trimming took off 3 bases at V and 4 bases at J, with 16 bases between the two ends. TCRdb reprocessed the RT-PCR reads via MiXCR and lists one record per CDR3 protein. The data contain about 480,000 distinct CDR3 sequences, 10% to 15% of them singletons. Ten or more counts support this clonotype. Its matching antigen is unknown. Here the sequenced sample was PBMCs from blood, taken about 40 days after vaccination. The genes are TRBV6-2 or TRBV6-3 and TRBJ2-1; tentative D call: TRBD2 (6 bases). The TCR comes from a middle-aged man who received an inactivated influenza vaccine. The CDR3 region is CASSYVWTNPYNEQFF. Here the CDR3 DNA reads TGTGCCAGCAGTTATGTTTGGACTAACCCGTACAATGAGCAGTTCTTC.